Following are 3 T cell receptor beta chains from one sample sequenced in a study of graft-versus-host responses after intestinal transplantation. Clones were read by immunoSEQ multiplex PCR, and TCRdb kept only the in-frame ones, dropping some. Of tens of thousands of clones in the sample, 90% to 95% were seen once. Here the sequenced sample was PBMCs, taken just over 65 days after intestinal transplant. The receptors derive from a human patient who received an intestinal transplant, so some T cells may come from the graft donor.

The chain uses TRBV29-1 and TRBJ2-2, with 9 bases matching TRBD1. This CDR3 has 15 residues. Unmatched junction bases numbered 9, after V lost 6 bases and J lost 4 bases. Germline V gene sequence: CDR1 SQVTM, CDR2 ANQGSEA. The CDR3 loop is CSVEFIQGATGELFF. The CDR3 DNA reads as TGCAGCGTCGAATTCATACAGGGGGCCACCGGGGAGCTGTTTTTT.

The J gene is TRBJ2-3, the V gene TRBV2; D tentatively fits TRBD1 or TRBD2 (5 bases each). Germline V gives CDR1 SNHLY, CDR2 FYNNEI. There are 14 residues in the CDR3. Trimming took 3 bases from V and 4 from J, leaving 11 bases between them. The chain's CDR3 is CASSDEGWADTQYF. CDR3 DNA: TGTGCCAGCAGTGACGAGGGGTGGGCAGATACGCAGTATTTT.

Remarks on this clone: Sequence at one end of the junction differs from germline and may be a read error. V and J are TRBV4-1 and TRBJ2-1, with 10 bases identical to TRBD2. The CDR3 runs 15 residues. Looked up from germline, CDR1 is MGHRA and CDR2 is YSYEKL. CDR3 sequence reads: CASSQRGGSYDEQFF. The DNA of the CDR3 is TGCGCCAGCAGTCAGCGGGGGGGCTCCTACGATGAGCAGTTCTTC.